The subject of this entry is one T cell receptor (beta chain). As yet, its antigen is unknown. Here immunoSEQ multiplex PCR was the method, and the copy in TCRdb shows in-frame clones only, minus some. The sample records 100,000 or so clones, approximately 86% being singletons. The entry originates in a study of cytomegalovirus exposure and HLA in healthy donors. Study observations and caveats: Most TCRs appeared rarely, but some public TCRs recurred in many donors.

The V end lost 10 bases, the J end lost 0 bases, and 16 bases lay between the germline ends. CDR3 size: 15 residues. CDR1 is LNHDA and CDR2 is SQIVND in the germline V gene (reference sequence). The TCR was taken from a woman in her late teens or twenties in good health and CMV-seropositive. The chain joins TRBV19 to TRBJ1-3; D unresolved. The material sequenced was PBMCs. CDR3 sequence reads: CATRPGAHSGNTIYF. CDR3 nucleotides: TGTGCCACTCGACCGGGAGCCCACTCTGGAAACACCATATATTTT.